The 5 T cell receptor beta chains in this list originate from one sample, sequenced in a study of OX40 agonist ivuxolimab in advanced cancers. TCRdb keeps only in-frame clones here, not all; method: immunoSEQ multiplex PCR. The sample carries over 85,000 clones, more than 85% recorded once. The specimen was CD4+ or CD8+ T cells sorted from blood, collected in a trial of the OX40 agonist ivuxolimab. The receptors shown here come from an adult with an advanced solid tumor such as melanoma, head and neck, liver or kidney cancer.

The chain combines TRBV6-5 with TRBJ2-6; perhaps TRBD2 as D (5 bases). The CDR3 has 15 amino acids. The germline V and J ends were trimmed by 2 bases and 0 bases, with 5 bases remaining between them. Germline CDR1 reads MNHEY; CDR2 reads SVGAGI. The CDR3 nucleotides read TGTGCCAGCAGTTACGAGGGCTCTGGGGCCAACGTCCTGACTTTC. Translation gives CASSYEGSGANVLTF.

CDR3 nucleotides: TGTGCCAGCTCACCACCCCAAAGACAAGAGACCCAGTACTTC. Translation: CASSPPQRQETQYF. The rearrangement links TRBV18 to TRBJ2-5, with D unresolved. V was trimmed by 0 bases and J by 2 bases, leaving 7 bases between them. The CDR3 totals 14 residues. Germline values: CDR1 KGHSH, CDR2 LQKENI.

V usage is TRBV7-2 and J usage is TRBJ2-6; D is unresolved. The CDR3 has 13 residues. Germline CDR1 and CDR2: SGHTA and FQGNSA. The V end lost 8 bases, the J end lost 4 bases, and 9 bases lay between the germline ends. The CDR3 protein is CASGAGGANVLTF. Here the CDR3 DNA reads TGTGCCAGCGGAGCTGGAGGGGCCAACGTCCTGACTTTC.

The CDR3 is CASRISGPAGETQYF. The CDR3 bases are TGTGCCAGCAGGATATCGGGACCCGCCGGGGAGACCCAGTACTTC. The chain carries TRBV7-2 and TRBJ2-5, with D perhaps assigned TRBD1 or TRBD2 (5 bases each). Trimming took off 6 bases at V and 5 bases at J, with 19 bases between the two ends. The germline CDR1 and CDR2 sequences are SGHTA and FQGNSA. The CDR3 length is 15 residues.

The J gene is TRBJ1-2, the V gene TRBV6-5; unclear D gene. The CDR3 contains 13 residues. Per germline, CDR1 MNHEY and CDR2 SVGAGI. Trimming took off 7 bases at V and 3 bases at J, with 12 bases between the two ends. In DNA, the CDR3 is TGTGCCAGCAAAATACAGAGCGACTATGGCTACACCTTC. The encoded protein is CASKIQSDYGYTF.